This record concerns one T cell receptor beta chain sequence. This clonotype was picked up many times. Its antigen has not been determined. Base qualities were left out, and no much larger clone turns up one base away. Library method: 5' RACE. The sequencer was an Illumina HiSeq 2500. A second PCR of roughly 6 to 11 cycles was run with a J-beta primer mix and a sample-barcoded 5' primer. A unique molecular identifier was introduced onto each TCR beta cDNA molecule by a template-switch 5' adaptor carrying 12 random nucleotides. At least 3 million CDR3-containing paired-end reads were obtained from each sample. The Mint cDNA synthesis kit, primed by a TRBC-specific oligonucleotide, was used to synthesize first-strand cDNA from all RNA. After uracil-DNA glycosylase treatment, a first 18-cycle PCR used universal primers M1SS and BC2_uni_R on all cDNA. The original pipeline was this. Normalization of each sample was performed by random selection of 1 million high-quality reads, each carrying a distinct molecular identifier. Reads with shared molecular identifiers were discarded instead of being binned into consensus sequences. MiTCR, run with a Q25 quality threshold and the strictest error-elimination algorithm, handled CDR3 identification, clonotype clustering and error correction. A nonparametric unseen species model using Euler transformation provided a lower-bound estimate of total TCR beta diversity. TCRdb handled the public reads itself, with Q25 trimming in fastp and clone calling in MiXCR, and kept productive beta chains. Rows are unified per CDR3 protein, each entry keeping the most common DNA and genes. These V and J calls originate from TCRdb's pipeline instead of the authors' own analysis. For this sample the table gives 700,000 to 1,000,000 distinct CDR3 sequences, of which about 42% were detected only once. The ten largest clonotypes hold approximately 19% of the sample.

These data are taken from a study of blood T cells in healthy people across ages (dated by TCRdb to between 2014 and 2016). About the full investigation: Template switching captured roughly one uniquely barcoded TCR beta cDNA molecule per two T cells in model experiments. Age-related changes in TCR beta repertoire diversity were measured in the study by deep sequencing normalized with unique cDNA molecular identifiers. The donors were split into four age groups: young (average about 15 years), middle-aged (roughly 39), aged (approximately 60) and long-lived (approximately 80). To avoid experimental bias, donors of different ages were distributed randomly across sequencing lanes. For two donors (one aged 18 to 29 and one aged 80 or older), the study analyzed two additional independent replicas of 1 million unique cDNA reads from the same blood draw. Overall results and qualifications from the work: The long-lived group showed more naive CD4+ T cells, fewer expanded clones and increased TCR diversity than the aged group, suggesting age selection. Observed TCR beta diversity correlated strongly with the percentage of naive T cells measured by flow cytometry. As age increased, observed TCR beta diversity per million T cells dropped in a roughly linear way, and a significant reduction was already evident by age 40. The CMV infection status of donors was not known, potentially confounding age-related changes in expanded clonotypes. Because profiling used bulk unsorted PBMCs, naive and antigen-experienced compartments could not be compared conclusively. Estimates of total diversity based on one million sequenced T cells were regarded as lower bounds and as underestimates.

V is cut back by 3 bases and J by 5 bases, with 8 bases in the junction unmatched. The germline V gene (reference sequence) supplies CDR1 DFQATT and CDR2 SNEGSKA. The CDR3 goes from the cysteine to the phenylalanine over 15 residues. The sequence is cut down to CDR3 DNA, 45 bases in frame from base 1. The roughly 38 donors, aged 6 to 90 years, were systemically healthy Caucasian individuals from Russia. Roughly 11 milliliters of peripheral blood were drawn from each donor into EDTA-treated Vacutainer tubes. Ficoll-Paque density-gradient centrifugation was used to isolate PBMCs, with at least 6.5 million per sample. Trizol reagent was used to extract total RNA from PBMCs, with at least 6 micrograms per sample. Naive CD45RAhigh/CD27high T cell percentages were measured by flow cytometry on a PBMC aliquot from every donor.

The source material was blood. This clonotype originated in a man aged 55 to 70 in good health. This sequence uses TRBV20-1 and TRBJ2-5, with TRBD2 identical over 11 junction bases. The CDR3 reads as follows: CSASGSGGAGETQYF. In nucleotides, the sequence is TGCAGTGCTAGTGGTAGCGGGGGGGCAGGGGAGACCCAGTACTTC.